Presented here are 18 T cell receptor beta chains from one specimen sequenced in a study of regulatory T cells in long-lasting Graves disease. The time point here: newly diagnosed GD, antithyroid drugs for less than 3 months. PBMCs were the source of the RNA used for TCR sequencing. Construction of TCR beta libraries relied on iRepertoire HTBI primers and on Arm-PCR targeting CDR3 regions. A single record per CDR3 protein comes from TCRdb applying MiXCR to the multiplex PCR reads. The data show 400,000 to 650,000 distinct CDR3 sequences, with 16% seen just once and around 25% held by the top ten. The sample also formed part of further work on T cells in Graves' hyperthyroidism and ophthalmopathy.

The sequencing here drew on peripheral blood mononuclear cells (PBMCs), taken at new diagnosis, from a patient treated with antithyroid drugs. The receptors shown here come from a woman aged 35-65 years with Graves disease.

In its sample, this clonotype was seen many times. The DNA of the CDR3 is TGTGCCAGCAGTGAACAGGACACTTACACCGGGGAGCTGTTTTTT. This gives the protein CASSEQDTYTGELFF. The rearrangement uses TRBV2 and TRBJ2-2; D perhaps matches TRBD1 (5 bases). V dropped 2 bases and J dropped 3 bases, with 10 bases sitting between them. CDR3 length: 15 amino acids. Germline assignment: CDR1 SNHLY and CDR2 FYNNEI.

This clonotype was counted ten times or more. This chain connects TRBV3-1 to TRBJ2-7; TRBD2 aligns across 9 bases. The CDR3 totals 15 residues. Germline V gene data show CDR1 as LGHDT and CDR2 as YNNKEL (reference sequence). J gave up 4 bases and V 5 bases, and 9 bases lay outside the gene matches. CDR3: CASSKPAGGQYEQYF. CDR3 in DNA: TGTGCCAGCAGCAAACCCGCGGGGGGGCAATACGAGCAGTACTTC.

This chain joins TRBV6-1 and TRBJ1-3, with unresolved D. Trimming removed 6 bases from V and 2 bases from J, with 14 bases in between. The CDR3 runs 15 residues. Germline V lookup: CDR1 MNHNS, CDR2 SASEGT. This chain's CDR3 is CASSNDASPGNTIYF. CDR3 coding DNA: TGTGCCAGCAGCAACGACGCGAGCCCTGGAAACACCATATATTTT.

A few counts support this clonotype. This chain uses TRBV6-1 with TRBJ2-2; D is unresolved. CDR1 MNHNS and CDR2 SASEGT come from the germline V gene. V shed 10 bases and J shed 4 bases, with 7 bases lying between them. The CDR3 totals 11 residues. The CDR3 DNA reads TGTGCCACGGGTATCACCGGGGAGCTGTTTTTT. Its translation is CATGITGELFF.

The rearrangement links TRBV12-3 or TRBV12-4 to TRBJ1-2, with D perhaps TRBD1 (6 bases). This CDR3 is 15 amino acids long. Between the trimmed V and J ends, which lost 6 bases and 6 bases, there was a span of 20 bases. CDR3 region: CASSTGGGGQNGYTF. CDR3 nucleotide sequence: TGTGCCAGCAGCACGGGAGGAGGGGGTCAAAATGGCTACACCTTC.

The V gene is TRBV20-1, the J gene TRBJ1-6; D is unclear. Germline V CDR1 and CDR2: DFQATT, SNEGSKA (reference sequence). The CDR3 runs to 15 residues. Trimming shortened V by 0 bases and J by 6 bases, and 12 bases separated the two germline ends. The CDR3 spells CSARDLGSGNSPLHF. CDR3 DNA: TGCAGTGCTAGAGATCTGGGCAGCGGTAATTCACCCCTCCACTTT.

The V gene is TRBV6-1, the J gene TRBJ2-2, with D uncertain. The V end was cut by 6 bases, the J end by 1 base, with 21 bases between. Germline CDR1 is MNHNS and CDR2 is SASEGT. The CDR3 consists of 18 residues. The CDR3 bases are TGTGCCAGCAGGACCCTAAAGGGCCTCACCTGGAACACCGGGGAGCTGTTTTTT. Translated, it gives CASRTLKGLTWNTGELFF.

In the case of this clonotype: A much more abundant neighbour one base away suggests this may be a read error. The chain is built from TRBV27 and TRBJ2-7; 9 nucleotides align to TRBD1. This CDR3 contains 18 residues. J gave up 6 bases and V 5 bases, and 20 bases lay outside the gene matches. Germline loops: CDR1 MNHEY, CDR2 SMNVEV (reference sequence). The CDR3: CASSPWGQGDGDPCEQYF. In DNA form, the CDR3 reads TGTGCCAGCAGTCCTTGGGGACAGGGAGACGGCGATCCCTGCGAGCAGTACTTC.

The rearrangement joins TRBV27 to TRBJ2-6; 7 nucleotides agree with TRBD1. The V gene's germline CDR1 is MNHEY and CDR2 SMNVEV (reference sequence). After removal of 6 bases from V and 1 base from J, the junction contained 6 bases not matched to a gene. This CDR3 has 16 residues. CDR3 nucleotide sequence: TGTGCCAGCAGAGACAGGGTAGTTTCTGGGGCCAACGTCCTGACTTTC. Its protein is CASRDRVVSGANVLTF.

This clonotype was counted ten times or more. V is TRBV12-3 or TRBV12-4 and J is TRBJ1-1; D is unresolved. V was shortened by 3 bases and J by 1 base, with 6 bases between the two germline ends. The CDR3 totals 13 residues. CDR3 sequence reads: CASSLRWNTEAFF. The CDR3 DNA reads as TGTGCCAGCAGTTTGAGGTGGAACACTGAAGCTTTCTTT.

This clonotype has ten or more counts. The J gene is TRBJ2-3, the V gene TRBV5-1, with 10 bases that match TRBD2. V was pared by 4 bases and J by 4 bases, with 12 bases of the junction left unmatched. The CDR3 length is 17 residues. Germline values: CDR1 SGHRS, CDR2 YFSETQ. The CDR3 loop is CASSPLSTSGSSDTQYF. The CDR3 nucleotides read TGCGCCAGCAGCCCCCTATCGACTAGCGGGTCCTCAGATACGCAGTATTTT.

This clonotype was seen more than once but under ten times. The CDR3 DNA reads as TGCGCCAGCAGCTGGGGGATCGGCCAGCGGGGAGGCACAGATACGCAGTATTTT. Translated: CASSWGIGQRGGTDTQYF. The chain combines TRBV5-1 with TRBJ2-3; 7 nucleotides agree with TRBD2. This CDR3 is 18 amino acids long. Germline assignment: CDR1 SGHRS and CDR2 YFSETQ. The trim removed 3 bases at V and 1 base at J, leaving 14 bases unmatched.

Only a few counts were recorded for this clonotype. CDR3 sequence: CASSVAGGADTQYF. Written as DNA, the CDR3 is TGTGCCAGCAGCGTAGCGGGAGGCGCGGATACGCAGTATTTT. V usage is TRBV9 and J usage is TRBJ2-3, with 7 bases that match TRBD2. CDR3 length: 14 residues. V dropped 0 bases and J dropped 6; count of bases not matched to a gene: 4. The germline gives CDR1 SGDLS, CDR2 YYNGEE. The complete variable domain, with remaining parts taken from reference TRBV9 and TRBJ2-3, reads DSGVTQTPKHLITATGQRVTLRCSPRSGDLSVYWYQQSLDQGLQFLIQYYNGEERAKGNILERFSAQQFPDLHSELNLSSLELGDSALYFCASSVAGGADTQYFGPGTRLTVL.

A single count supports this clonotype. This chain uses TRBV19 with TRBJ2-1; 10 bases line up with TRBD1. CDR3 length equals 15 residues. The trim removed 5 bases at V and 6 bases at J, leaving 7 bases unmatched. The germline V gene has CDR1 LNHDA and CDR2 SQIVND (reference sequence). As DNA, the CDR3 is TGTGCCAGTAGTCCAGGGACAGGGGATGGCAATGAGCAGTTCTTC. Translated: CASSPGTGDGNEQFF.

In its sample, this clonotype was seen many times. The chain joins TRBV27 to TRBJ2-2; D is unresolved. CDR1 is MNHEY and CDR2 is SMNVEV in the germline V gene (reference sequence). The CDR3 contains 14 residues. V was cut by 2 bases and J by 0 bases, with 4 bases left in between. CDR3 in amino acids: CASSLQANTGELFF. The CDR3 DNA sequence: TGTGCCAGCAGTTTACAGGCGAACACCGGGGAGCTGTTTTTT.

This sequence joins TRBV28 and TRBJ1-2; D is uncertain. The CDR3 covers 15 residues. The V end lost 5 bases, the J end lost 8 bases, and 21 bases lay between the germline ends. Germline lookup yields CDR1 MDHEN and CDR2 SYDVKM. The CDR3, as DNA: TGTGCCAGCAGTCCCCTGAACCCTAATACAAACGGCTACACCTTC. Its protein is CASSPLNPNTNGYTF.

This rearrangement joins TRBV15 to TRBJ2-3; no definite D call. Germline lookup yields CDR1 LNHNV and CDR2 YYDKDF (reference sequence). This CDR3 is built from 12 residues. V shed 8 bases and J shed 8 bases, with 14 bases lying between them. This CDR3 is CATRTYSGTQYF. In DNA form, the CDR3 reads TGTGCCACCCGTACTTATAGTGGTACGCAGTATTTT.

This clonotype was seen more than once but under ten times. The genes are TRBV9 and TRBJ2-1, with D perhaps TRBD1 (7 bases). The germline V gene encodes CDR1 SGDLS and CDR2 YYNGEE. V lost 1 base and J lost 2, with 10 bases in between. CDR3 length: 15 residues. The CDR3 nucleotides read TGTGCCAGCAGCGTACAGGGGGGCCCCTACAATGAGCAGTTCTTC. This encodes CASSVQGGPYNEQFF.